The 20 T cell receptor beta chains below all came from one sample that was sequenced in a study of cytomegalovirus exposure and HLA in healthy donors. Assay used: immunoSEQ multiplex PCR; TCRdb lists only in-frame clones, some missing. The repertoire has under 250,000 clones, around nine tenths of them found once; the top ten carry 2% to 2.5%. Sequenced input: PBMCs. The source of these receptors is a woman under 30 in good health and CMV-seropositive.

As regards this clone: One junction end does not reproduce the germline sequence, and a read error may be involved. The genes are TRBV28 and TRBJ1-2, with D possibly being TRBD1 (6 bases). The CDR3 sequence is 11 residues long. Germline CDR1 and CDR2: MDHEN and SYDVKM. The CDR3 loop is CASSSRGGSTF. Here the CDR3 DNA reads TGTGCCAGCAGTTCCCGTGGGGGCTCCACCTTC.

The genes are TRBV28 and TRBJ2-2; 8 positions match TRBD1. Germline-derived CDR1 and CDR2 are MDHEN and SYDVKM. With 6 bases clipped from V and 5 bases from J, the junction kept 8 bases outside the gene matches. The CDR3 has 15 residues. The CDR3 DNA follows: TGTGCCAGCAGGGGCCGAGACAGGGGAACCGGGGAGCTGTTTTTT. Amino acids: CASRGRDRGTGELFF.

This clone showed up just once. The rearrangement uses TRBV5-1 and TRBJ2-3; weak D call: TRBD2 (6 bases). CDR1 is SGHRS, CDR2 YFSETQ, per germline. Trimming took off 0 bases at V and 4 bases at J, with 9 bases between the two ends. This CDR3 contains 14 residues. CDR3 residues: CASSLGREPDTQYF. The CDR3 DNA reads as TGCGCCAGCAGCTTGGGACGGGAGCCAGATACGCAGTATTTT.

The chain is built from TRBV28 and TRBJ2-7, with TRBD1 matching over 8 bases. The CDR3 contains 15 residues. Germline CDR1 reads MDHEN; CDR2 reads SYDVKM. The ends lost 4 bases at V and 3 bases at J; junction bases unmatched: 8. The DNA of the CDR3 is TGTGCCAGCAGTTCGCCTGGACAGGGATTCTACGAGCAGTACTTC. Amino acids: CASSSPGQGFYEQYF.

This CDR3 is CASSLGTQGTDTQYF. CDR3 DNA sequence: TGCGCCAGCAGCCTCGGGACTCAGGGCACAGATACGCAGTATTTT. The genes are TRBV4-1 and TRBJ2-3, with D perhaps matching TRBD2 (6 bases). V was shortened by 4 bases and J by 1 base, with 12 bases between the two germline ends. The germline CDR1 and CDR2 sequences are MGHRA and YSYEKL. The length of the CDR3 is 15 residues.

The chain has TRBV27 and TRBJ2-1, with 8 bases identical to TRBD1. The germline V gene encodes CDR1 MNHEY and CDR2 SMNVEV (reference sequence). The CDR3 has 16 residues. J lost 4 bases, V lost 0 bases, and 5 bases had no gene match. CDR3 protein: CASSLSSRGRYNEQFF. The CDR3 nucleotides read TGTGCCAGCAGTTTATCGAGCAGGGGGCGATACAATGAGCAGTTCTTC.

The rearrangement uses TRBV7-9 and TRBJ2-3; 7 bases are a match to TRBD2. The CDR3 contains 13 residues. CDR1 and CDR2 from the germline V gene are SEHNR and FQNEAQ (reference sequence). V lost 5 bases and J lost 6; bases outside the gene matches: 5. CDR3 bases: TGTGCCAGCAGCCCACGGGGAGGGGATACGCAGTATTTT. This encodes CASSPRGGDTQYF.

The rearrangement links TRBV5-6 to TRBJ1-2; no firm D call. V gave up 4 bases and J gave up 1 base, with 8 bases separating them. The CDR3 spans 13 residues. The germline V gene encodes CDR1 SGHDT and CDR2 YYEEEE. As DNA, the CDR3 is TGTGCCAGCAGCAGCCGGAGTAACTATGGCTACACCTTC. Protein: CASSSRSNYGYTF.

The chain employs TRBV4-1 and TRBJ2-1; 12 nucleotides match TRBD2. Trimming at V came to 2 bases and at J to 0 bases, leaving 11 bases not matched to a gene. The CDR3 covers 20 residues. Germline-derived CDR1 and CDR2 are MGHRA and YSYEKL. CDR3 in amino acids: CASSQYRGTSGRSSYNEQFF. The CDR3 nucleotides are TGCGCCAGCAGCCAATACCGAGGGACTAGCGGGCGCAGCTCCTACAATGAGCAGTTCTTC.

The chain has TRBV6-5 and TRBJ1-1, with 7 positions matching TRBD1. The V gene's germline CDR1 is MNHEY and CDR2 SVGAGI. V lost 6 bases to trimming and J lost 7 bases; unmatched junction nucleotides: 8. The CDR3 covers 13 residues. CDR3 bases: TGTGCCAGCAGGAGACAGGGTGGCGGTGAAGCTTTCTTT. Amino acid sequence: CASRRQGGGEAFF.

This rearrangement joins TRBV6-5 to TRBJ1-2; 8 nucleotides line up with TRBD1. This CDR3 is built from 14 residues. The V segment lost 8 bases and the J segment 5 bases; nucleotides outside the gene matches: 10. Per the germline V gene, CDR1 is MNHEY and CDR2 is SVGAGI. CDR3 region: CASRMDRDRYGYTF. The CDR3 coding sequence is TGTGCCAGCCGCATGGACAGGGATCGATATGGCTACACCTTC.

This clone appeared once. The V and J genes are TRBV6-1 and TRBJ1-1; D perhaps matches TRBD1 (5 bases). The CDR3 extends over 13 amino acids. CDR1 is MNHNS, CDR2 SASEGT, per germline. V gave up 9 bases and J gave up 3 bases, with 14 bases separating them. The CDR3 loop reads CASIRDLDTEAFF. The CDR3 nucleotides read TGTGCCAGTATCCGGGACTTGGACACTGAAGCTTTCTTT.

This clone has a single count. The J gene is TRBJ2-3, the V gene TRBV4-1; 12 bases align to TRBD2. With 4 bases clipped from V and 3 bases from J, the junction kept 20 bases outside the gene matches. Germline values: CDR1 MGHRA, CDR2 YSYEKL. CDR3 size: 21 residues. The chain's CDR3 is CASSPHLGGLAGGQGTDTQYF. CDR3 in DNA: TGCGCCAGCAGCCCACACCTCGGAGGGCTAGCGGGAGGGCAGGGTACAGATACGCAGTATTTT.

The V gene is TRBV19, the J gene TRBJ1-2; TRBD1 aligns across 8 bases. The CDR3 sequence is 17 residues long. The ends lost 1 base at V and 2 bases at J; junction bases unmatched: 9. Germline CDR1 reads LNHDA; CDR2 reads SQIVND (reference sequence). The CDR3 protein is CASSIGTGSLYNYGYTF. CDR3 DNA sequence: TGTGCCAGTAGTATAGGGACAGGGAGTCTATACAACTATGGCTACACCTTC.

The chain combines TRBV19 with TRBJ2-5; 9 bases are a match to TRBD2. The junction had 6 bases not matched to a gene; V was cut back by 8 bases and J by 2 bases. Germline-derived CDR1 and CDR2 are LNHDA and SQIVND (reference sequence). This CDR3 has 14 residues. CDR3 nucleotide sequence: TGTGCCAGTGGGGCTAGCGGGATTCAAGAGACCCAGTACTTC. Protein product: CASGASGIQETQYF.

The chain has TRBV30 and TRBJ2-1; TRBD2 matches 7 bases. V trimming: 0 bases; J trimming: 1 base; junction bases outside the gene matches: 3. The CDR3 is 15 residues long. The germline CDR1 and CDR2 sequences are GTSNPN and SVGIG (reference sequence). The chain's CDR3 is CAWSVLGGSYNEQFF. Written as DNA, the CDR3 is TGTGCCTGGAGTGTGCTGGGGGGGTCCTACAATGAGCAGTTCTTC.

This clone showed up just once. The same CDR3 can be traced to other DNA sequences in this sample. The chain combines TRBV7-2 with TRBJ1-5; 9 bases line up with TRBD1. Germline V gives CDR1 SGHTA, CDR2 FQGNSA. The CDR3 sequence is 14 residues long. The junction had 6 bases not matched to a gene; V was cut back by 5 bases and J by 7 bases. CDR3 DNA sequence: TGTGCCAGCAGCAGTAGACAGGGGGGCCAGCCCCAGCATTTT. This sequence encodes CASSSRQGGQPQHF.

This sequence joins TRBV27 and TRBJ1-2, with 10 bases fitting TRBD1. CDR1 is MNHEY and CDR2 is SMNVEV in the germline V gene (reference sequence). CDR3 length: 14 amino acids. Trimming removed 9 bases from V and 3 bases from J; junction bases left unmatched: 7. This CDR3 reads CASKTGGVDYGYTF. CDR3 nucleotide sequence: TGTGCCAGTAAGACAGGGGGCGTTGACTATGGCTACACCTTC.

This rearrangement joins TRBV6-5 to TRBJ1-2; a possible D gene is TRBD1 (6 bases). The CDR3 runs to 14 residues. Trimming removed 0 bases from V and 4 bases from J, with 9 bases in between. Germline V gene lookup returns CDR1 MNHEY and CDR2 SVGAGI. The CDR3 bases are TGTGCCAGCAGTTACTCCCAGGGGAGCTATGGCTACACCTTC. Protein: CASSYSQGSYGYTF.

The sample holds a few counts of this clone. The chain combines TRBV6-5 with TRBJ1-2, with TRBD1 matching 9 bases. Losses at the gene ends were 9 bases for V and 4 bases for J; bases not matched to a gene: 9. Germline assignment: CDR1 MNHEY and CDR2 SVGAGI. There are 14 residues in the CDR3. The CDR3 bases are TGTGCCAGTTCCCGGGACAGGGAACTCTATGGCTACACCTTC. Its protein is CASSRDRELYGYTF.